These 11 T cell receptor beta chains came from one sample sequenced in a study of beta chain features in type 1 diabetes. Study-wide results and limits: Patients with Type 1 diabetes showed moderately but significantly shorter TCRB CDR3s in all four CD4+ subsets.

cDNA synthesis used the whole RNA isolate, giving expressed TCRB sequences. Profiled with immunoSEQ multiplex PCR; TCRdb holds only in-frame clones, not every one. Among hundreds of thousands of clones listed, approximately 10% were seen once. These TCRs are of unknown antigen specificity. Material: naive CD4+ T cells from blood. Source of these receptors: a man younger than 40 with type 1 diabetes.

In this sample, this clone turned up a few times. J is TRBJ2-7 and V is TRBV2; D unresolved. Between the trimmed V and J ends, which lost 8 bases and 0 bases, there was a span of 8 bases. The germline V gene encodes CDR1 SNHLY and CDR2 FYNNEI. The CDR3 covers 12 residues. CDR3 protein: CASWASSYEQYF. In DNA, the CDR3 is TGTGCCAGCTGGGCGAGCTCCTACGAGCAGTACTTC. The full variable domain, with the rest looked up from reference TRBV2 and TRBJ2-7, is EPEVTQTPSHQVTQMGQEVILRCVPISNHLYFYWYRQILGQKVEFLVSFYNNEISEKSEIFDDQFSVERPDGSNFTLKIRSTKLEDSAMYFCASWASSYEQYFGPGTRLTVT.

A few counts support this clone. This rearrangement joins TRBV7-3 to TRBJ2-7, with D possibly matching TRBD2 (5 bases). The CDR3 is 13 amino acids. Germline lookup yields CDR1 SGHTA and CDR2 FQGTGA. The V end was cut by 5 bases, the J end by 7 bases, with 15 bases between. This CDR3 is CASSQQGRGEQYF. CDR3 nucleotides: TGTGCCAGCAGCCAACAAGGCCGAGGGGAGCAGTACTTC. Filled out from reference TRBV7-3 and TRBJ2-7, the complete variable domain reads GAGVSQTPSNKVTEKGKYVELRCDPISGHTALYWYRQSLGQGPEFLIYFQGTGAADDSGLPNDRFFAVRPEGSVSTLKIQRTERGDSAVYLCASSQQGRGEQYFGPGTRLTVT.

This clone was seen only a few times. This chain joins TRBV5-1 and TRBJ2-1; tentative D call: TRBD2 (5 bases). The CDR3 runs 15 residues. Germline assignment: CDR1 SGHRS and CDR2 YFSETQ. The V gene lost 4 bases and the J gene lost 5 bases, with 16 bases spanning the gap. The CDR3: CASSLGGLANNEQFF. As DNA, the CDR3 is TGCGCCAGCAGCCTCGGTGGATTAGCGAACAATGAGCAGTTCTTC.

In its sample, this clone was seen a few times. The genes are TRBV4-1 and TRBJ2-3, with D uncertain. The CDR3 is 16 residues long. With 4 bases removed from V and 3 bases from J, the gap between germline ends came to 17 bases. Germline V lookup: CDR1 MGHRA, CDR2 YSYEKL. The CDR3 sequence is CASSLFPALTTDTQYF. Here the CDR3 DNA reads TGCGCCAGCAGCCTTTTCCCAGCGTTGACGACAGATACGCAGTATTTT.

This chain joins TRBV30 and TRBJ1-6, with a possible D match to TRBD1 (6 bases). V gave up 3 bases and J gave up 7 bases, with 16 bases separating them. The CDR3 has 15 residues. Per the germline V gene, CDR1 is GTSNPN and CDR2 is SVGIG (reference sequence). The CDR3 nucleotides read TGTGCCTGGAGCCGTACAGGGATAGGCAATTCACCCCTCCACTTT. It codes for CAWSRTGIGNSPLHF.

There are a few counts of this clone. The chain's CDR3 is CASRRGTVNQPQHF. The CDR3 nucleotides are TGTGCCAGCAGAAGGGGGACCGTTAATCAGCCCCAGCATTTT. V and J are TRBV6-5 and TRBJ1-5, with a weak D call TRBD1 (6 bases). Trimming removed 6 bases at V and 4 bases at J, with 13 bases between. The V gene's germline CDR1 is MNHEY and CDR2 SVGAGI. The CDR3 contains 14 residues.

This chain's CDR3 is CASSPTGGNYGYTF. CDR3 nucleotides: TGCGCCAGCAGCCCGACAGGGGGGAACTATGGCTACACCTTC. V and J are TRBV4-3 and TRBJ1-2, with 9 bases that match TRBD1. After removal of 4 bases from V and 2 bases from J, the junction contained 2 bases not matched to a gene. The V gene's germline CDR1 is LGHNA and CDR2 YSLEER. This CDR3 has 14 amino acids.

This clone has only one observation. The V gene is TRBV9, the J gene TRBJ2-1; perhaps TRBD2 as D (6 bases). V dropped 0 bases and J dropped 3 bases, with 10 bases sitting between them. From germline, CDR1 is SGDLS and CDR2 YYNGEE. The length of the CDR3 is 15 residues. The CDR3 here is CASSVGGDFYNEQFF. DNA of the CDR3: TGTGCCAGCAGCGTAGGAGGGGACTTCTACAATGAGCAGTTCTTC.

The rearrangement uses TRBV5-1 and TRBJ2-2; unclear D gene. Germline V gene data show CDR1 as SGHRS and CDR2 as YFSETQ. V lost 4 bases to trimming and J lost 12 bases, with 22 bases between them. This CDR3 is 15 amino acids long. CDR3 sequence: CASSPPLQATMKLFF. CDR3 bases: TGCGCCAGCAGCCCCCCCCTTCAGGCAACGATGAAGCTGTTTTTT.

This clone was detected a few times. The chain links TRBV6-1 to TRBJ1-5; weak D call: TRBD1 (5 bases). The CDR3 spans 15 residues. The germline gives CDR1 MNHNS, CDR2 SASEGT. The V end was cut by 5 bases, the J end by 0 bases, with 11 bases between. DNA for the CDR3: TGTGCCAGCAGTAAACAGGTCTTTAGCAATCAGCCCCAGCATTTT. It encodes CASSKQVFSNQPQHF.

In its sample, this clone was seen a few times. The chain couples TRBV7-9 to TRBJ2-7, with 8 bases that match TRBD2. Trimming took 1 base from V and 7 from J; bases not matched to a gene: 12. Germline CDR1 SEHNR, CDR2 FQNEAQ (reference sequence). The CDR3 spans 16 residues. The CDR3 sequence: CASSLGISGVEREQYF. CDR3 coding DNA: TGTGCCAGCAGCTTAGGAATTAGCGGGGTAGAGCGAGAGCAGTACTTC.